The 9 T cell receptor beta chains below were found in one sample sequenced in a study of CD8+ T cells in alopecia areata. The treatment is: oral pan-JAK inhibitor, 5-10 mg twice daily. Extracted from the samples, RNA was reverse transcribed into cDNA to serve as the sequencing template. Data came from immunoSEQ multiplex PCR; TCRdb stores just in-frame clones and leaves some out. The data contain some 130,000 clones, about 56% of them seen just once; the ten biggest clones take up approximately 16%. The input for sequencing was CD8+ T cells sorted from blood, taken at week 4, from a patient treated with tofacitinib. The receptors were sampled from a human donor with alopecia areata.

V and J are TRBV2 and TRBJ1-5, with a possible D match to TRBD1 (5 bases). The CDR3 loop spans 12 amino acids. The V end was cut by 4 bases, the J end by 8 bases, with 9 bases between. Germline V gives CDR1 SNHLY, CDR2 FYNNEI. The CDR3 DNA reads as TGTGCCAGCAGTGTCAGGGTGAAGCCCCAGCATTTT. Translation: CASSVRVKPQHF.

This clone was detected only once. The rearrangement joins TRBV11-1 to TRBJ1-1; possibly TRBD1 for D (5 bases). Germline V lookup: CDR1 SGHAT, CDR2 FQDESV (reference sequence). Trimming shortened V by 6 bases and J by 3 bases, and 17 bases separated the two germline ends. The CDR3 length is 15 residues. The CDR3 protein is CASRPVPEGYTEAFF. Written as DNA, the CDR3 is TGTGCCAGCAGACCAGTTCCTGAGGGGTACACTGAAGCTTTCTTT.

The chain combines TRBV11-2 with TRBJ2-1, with 12 bases aligning to TRBD1. CDR1 is SGHAT and CDR2 is FQNNGV in the germline V gene. The CDR3 covers 16 residues. Trimming cost V 5 bases and J 7 bases; bases outside gene matches: 9. For the CDR3, the DNA is TGTGCCAGCAGCCACTCCGGGACAGGGGGCATGAATGAGCAGTTCTTC. This gives the protein CASSHSGTGGMNEQFF.

J is TRBJ2-7 and V is TRBV6-6; 11 bases are a match to TRBD1. The CDR3 totals 16 residues. The V gene end was trimmed by 5 bases and the J gene end by 3 bases; junction bases not matched to a gene: 9. The germline gives CDR1 MNHNY, CDR2 SVGAGI (reference sequence). CDR3 nucleotides: TGTGCCAGCAGTAACCGGGGACAGGGGGTTAGCTACGAGCAGTACTTC. This gives the protein CASSNRGQGVSYEQYF.

J is TRBJ1-1 and V is TRBV30, with a weak D call TRBD1 (5 bases). CDR1 and CDR2 (germline): GTSNPN, SVGIG (reference sequence). V gave up 4 bases and J gave up 4 bases, with 16 bases separating them. The CDR3 is made up of 14 amino acids. CDR3 DNA: TGTGCCTGGAATCAAGGTACAGGCAGCACTGAAGCTTTCTTT. Translated: CAWNQGTGSTEAFF.

In this sample, this clone turned up a few times. The chain employs TRBV11-2 and TRBJ2-7, with 8 positions matching TRBD1. The germline V gene encodes CDR1 SGHAT and CDR2 FQNNGV. This CDR3 has 13 residues. The J segment lost 0 bases and the V segment lost 8 bases, leaving 3 bases of the junction unmatched. The DNA of the CDR3 is TGTGCCAGCCGGGACAGGACCTCCTACGAGCAGTACTTC. It specifies CASRDRTSYEQYF.

This clone was detected only a few times. The chain carries TRBV6-1 and TRBJ1-5; D uncertain. V lost 4 bases, J lost 3 bases, and 13 bases lay in between. The CDR3 totals 15 residues. CDR1 and CDR2 (germline): MNHNS, SASEGT. The CDR3 nucleotides are TGTGCCAGCAGTGCTTTCCGGGCTAACAATCAGCCCCAGCATTTT. Amino acids: CASSAFRANNQPQHF.

The chain recombines TRBV7-2 with TRBJ2-5; D is perhaps TRBD1 (6 bases). Trimming stripped 1 base from V and 5 bases from J, with 17 bases between. This CDR3 region has 16 residues. Looked up from germline, CDR1 is SGHTA and CDR2 is FQGNSA. CDR3 protein: CASSLGAGDEQETQYF. The DNA of the CDR3 is TGTGCCAGCAGCTTAGGGGCAGGGGACGAACAGGAGACCCAGTACTTC.

This chain links TRBV7-9 with TRBJ2-7, with 9 bases lining up with TRBD2. The trim removed 5 bases at V and 5 bases at J, leaving 7 bases unmatched. In germline, CDR1 is SEHNR, CDR2 FQNEAQ (reference sequence). The CDR3 sequence is 14 residues long. CDR3 in amino acids: CASSGGLAPHEQYF. The CDR3 bases are TGTGCCAGCAGCGGGGGACTAGCTCCCCACGAGCAGTACTTC.